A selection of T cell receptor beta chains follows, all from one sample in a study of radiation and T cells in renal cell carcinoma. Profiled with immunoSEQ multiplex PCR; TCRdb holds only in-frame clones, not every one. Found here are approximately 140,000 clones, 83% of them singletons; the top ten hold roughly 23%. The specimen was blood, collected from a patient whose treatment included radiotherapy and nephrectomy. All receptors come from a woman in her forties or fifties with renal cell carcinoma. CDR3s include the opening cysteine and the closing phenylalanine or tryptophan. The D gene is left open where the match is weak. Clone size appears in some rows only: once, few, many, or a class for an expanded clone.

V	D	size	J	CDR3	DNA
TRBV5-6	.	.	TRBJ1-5	CASSLRGQPQHF	TGTGCCAGCAGCTTGCGGGGACAGCCCCAGCATTTT
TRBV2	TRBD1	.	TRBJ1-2	CASSPGQGRGAYGYTF	TGTGCCAGCAGCCCGGGACAGGGCCGAGGGGCCTATGGCTACACCTTC
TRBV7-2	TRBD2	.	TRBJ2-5	CASSAPSSGSWKVETQYF	TGTGCCAGCAGCGCCCCCTCAAGCGGGAGTTGGAAGGTAGAGACCCAGTACTTC
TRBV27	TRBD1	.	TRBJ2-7	CASSLTSRDRSSCEQYF	TGTGCCAGCAGTTTGACCTCTCGGGACAGGTCGTCATGTGAGCAGTACTTC
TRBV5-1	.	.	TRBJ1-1	CASSRRGDTEAFF	TGCGCCAGCAGCCGCAGGGGAGACACTGAAGCTTTCTTT
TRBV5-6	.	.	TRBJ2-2	CASSPRWDVATGELFF	TGTGCCAGCAGCCCGCGATGGGATGTTGCCACCGGGGAGCTGTTTTTT
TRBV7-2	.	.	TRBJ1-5	CASSLDFRSSQPEF	TGTGCCAGCAGCTTAGATTTTCGGTCAAGTCAGCCCGAGTTT
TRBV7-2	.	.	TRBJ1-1	CASSLSDTEAFF	TGTGCCAGCAGCTTAAGCGACACTGAAGCTTTCTTT
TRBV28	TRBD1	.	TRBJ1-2	CASSSGGDNYGYTF	TGTGCCAGCAGTTCAGGGGGGGATAACTATGGCTACACCTTC
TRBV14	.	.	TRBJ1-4	CASSQVPGAYEKLFF	TGTGCCAGCAGCCAGGTACCAGGGGCCTATGAAAAACTGTTTTTT
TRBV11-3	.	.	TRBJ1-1	CASSALIGSEAFF	TGTGCCAGCAGCGCCTTAATCGGGAGTGAAGCTTTCTTT
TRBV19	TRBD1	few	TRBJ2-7	CASSLRDRAGTKQYF	TGTGCCAGTAGTCTCCGGGACAGGGCAGGAACTAAGCAGTACTTC
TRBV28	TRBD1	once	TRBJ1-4	CASSLSGTGQEKLFF	TGTGCCAGCAGTTTATCCGGGACAGGGCAGGAAAAACTGTTTTTT
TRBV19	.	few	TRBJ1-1	CASSPRPMNTEAFF	TGTGCCAGTAGTCCCCGACCCATGAACACTGAAGCTTTCTTT
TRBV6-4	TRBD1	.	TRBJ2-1	CASSLNGQGDEQFF	TGTGCCAGCAGCCTAAACGGACAGGGCGATGAGCAGTTCTTC
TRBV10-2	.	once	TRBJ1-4	CASSELTGATNEKLFF	TGCGCCAGCAGTGAGCTAACAGGTGCAACTAATGAAAAACTGTTTTTT
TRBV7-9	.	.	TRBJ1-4	CASSSWEEVPDEKLFF	TGTGCCAGCAGCTCCTGGGAGGAGGTCCCCGACGAAAAACTGTTTTTT
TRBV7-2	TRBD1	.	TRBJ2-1	CASSLRQGANEQFF	TGTGCCAGCAGCCTCCGACAGGGGGCAAATGAGCAGTTCTTC
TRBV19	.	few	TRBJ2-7	CASRGRDRTYEQYF	TGTGCCAGTAGAGGCCGGGACCGCACCTACGAGCAGTACTTC
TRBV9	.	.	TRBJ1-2	CASSVEEQKGYTF	TGTGCCAGCAGCGTAGAGGAACAGAAGGGCTACACCTTC
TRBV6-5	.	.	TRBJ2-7	CASARSEREQYF	TGTGCCAGTGCAAGAAGTGAAAGGGAGCAGTACTTC
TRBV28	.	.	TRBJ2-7	CASSPTPSVEQYF	TGTGCCAGCAGCCCTACCCCGTCGGTCGAGCAGTACTTC
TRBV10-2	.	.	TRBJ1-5	CASSGHAPASNQPQHF	TGCGCCAGCAGTGGTCACGCTCCGGCGAGCAATCAGCCCCAGCATTTT
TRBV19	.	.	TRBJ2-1	CASSIDRQGNEQFF	TGTGCCAGTAGTATAGATCGGCAGGGCAATGAGCAGTTCTTC
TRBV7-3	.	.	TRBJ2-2	CASSLTDANTGELFF	TGTGCCAGCAGCTTAACGGACGCTAACACCGGGGAGCTGTTTTTT
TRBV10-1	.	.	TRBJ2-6	CASSGAGANVLTF	TGCGCCAGCAGTGGGGCTGGGGCCAACGTCCTGACTTTC
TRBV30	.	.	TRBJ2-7	CAWRRHPYEQYF	TGTGCCTGGAGAAGGCACCCATACGAGCAGTACTTC
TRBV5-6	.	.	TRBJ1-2	CASSLSGLSTKSNYGYTF	TGTGCCAGCAGCTTATCGGGTTTAAGCACAAAGTCTAACTATGGCTACACCTTC
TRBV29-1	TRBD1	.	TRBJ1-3	CSVYGQGGNTIYF	TGCAGCGTTTATGGACAGGGAGGAAACACCATATATTTT
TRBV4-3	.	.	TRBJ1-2	CASSQGPGVDYGYTF	TGCGCCAGCAGCCAAGGGCCAGGGGTGGACTATGGCTACACCTTC
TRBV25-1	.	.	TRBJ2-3	CASSEARRGTDTQYF	TGTGCCAGCAGTGAGGCCCGGCGTGGCACAGATACGCAGTATTTT